The 26 T cell receptor beta chains below all came from one sample that was sequenced in a study of T cells in Graves' hyperthyroidism and ophthalmopathy. TCR beta CDR3 sequences were amplified from RNA transcripts. TCR CDR3 regions were first amplified by RT-PCR with HTBI primers. Each CDR3 protein is one row after TCRdb ran MiXCR on the multiplex PCR reads. This table holds around 340,000 distinct CDR3 sequences, about 15% found once. Sequencing used blood. The receptors were gathered from a woman aged 25 to 39 with Graves' hyperthyroidism.

This clonotype was recorded at least ten times. The rearrangement links TRBV30 to TRBJ2-1; D might be TRBD2 (5 bases). The CDR3 is made up of 12 amino acids. Germline V CDR1 and CDR2: GTSNPN, SVGIG (reference sequence). The V end was cut by 7 bases, the J end by 8 bases, with 15 bases between. This CDR3 reads CASEVGEHEQFF. The CDR3 DNA reads TGTGCCTCAGAAGTGGGAGAACATGAGCAGTTCTTC.

The sample holds many counts of this clonotype. The genes are TRBV6-2 or TRBV6-3 and TRBJ1-5, with D unclear. From germline, CDR1 is MNHEY and CDR2 SVGEGT. Trimming removed 1 base from V and 2 bases from J, with 6 bases in between. This CDR3 is 14 amino acids long. The DNA for the CDR3 is TGTGCCAGCAGTTACTGGGCCGGCAATCAGCCCCAGCATTTT. It yields the protein CASSYWAGNQPQHF.

In its sample, this clonotype was seen a few times. The chain is built from TRBV12-3 or TRBV12-4 and TRBJ2-7; the D is unclear. Trimming took off 1 base at V and 7 bases at J, with 11 bases between the two ends. CDR3 length: 13 residues. The CDR3 coding sequence is TGTGCCAGCAGTTTAGATCACCCCGTAGAGCAGTACTTC. Translation: CASSLDHPVEQYF.

This clonotype has only a few counts. V gene TRBV7-2 combines with J gene TRBJ2-2, with D hard to call. The V and J ends lost 1 base and 6 bases respectively, with 15 bases between them. CDR1 and CDR2 from the germline V gene are SGHTA and FQGNSA. CDR3 length equals 16 residues. The CDR3 reads CASSLEVSRAAGELFF. The CDR3 DNA reads TGTGCCAGCAGCTTAGAGGTCAGCCGGGCCGCCGGGGAGCTGTTTTTT. The full variable domain, completed using reference TRBV7-2 and TRBJ2-2, is GAGVSQSPSNKVTEKGKDVELRCDPISGHTALYWYRQSLGQGLEFLIYFQGNSAPDKSGLPSDRFSAERTGGSVSTLTIQRTQQEDSAVYLCASSLEVSRAAGELFFGEGSRLTVL.

With respect to this clonotype: A read error may account for a junction end that differs from germline. The chain is built from TRBV7-9 and TRBJ2-1; 7 nucleotides line up with TRBD2. Germline values: CDR1 SEHNR, CDR2 FQNEAQ (reference sequence). The CDR3 length is 15 residues. The CDR3 DNA is TGTGCCAGCAGCTTATCCCGGGAGGATGGTAATGGGCAGTTCTTC. Translated, it gives CASSLSREDGNGQFF.

This clonotype was picked up a small number of times. The CDR3 DNA is TGTGCCAGCAGCTTAGAGACAGGGTGGGTGGACATTCAGTACTTC. Its protein product is CASSLETGWVDIQYF. The V gene is TRBV11-2, the J gene TRBJ2-4; TRBD1 agrees at 7 bases. Germline V gene data show CDR1 as SGHAT and CDR2 as FQNNGV. V was clipped by 0 bases and J by 8 bases; unmatched bases: 7. The CDR3 totals 15 residues.

This clonotype came up a few times. A read error is possible here, since a much larger clone lies one base away. The chain has TRBV5-1 and TRBJ2-1; tentatively, D is TRBD2 (5 bases). The CDR3 runs to 14 residues. Per the germline V gene, CDR1 is SGHRS and CDR2 is YFSETQ. V gave up 5 bases and J gave up 0 bases, with 9 bases separating them. The CDR3 nucleotides are TGCGCCAGCAGGCCGGGGAGCTCCTACAATGAGCAGTTCTTC. Its translation: CASRPGSSYNEQFF. The full variable domain, with the rest looked up from reference TRBV5-1 and TRBJ2-1, is KAGVTQTPRYLIKTRGQQVTLSCSPISGHRSVSWYQQTPGQGLQFLFEYFSETQRNKGNFPGRFSGRQFSNSRSEMNVSTLELGDSALYLCASRPGSSYNEQFFGPGTRLTVL.

This clonotype was observed many times. This chain joins TRBV6-1 and TRBJ2-3; no clear D. Germline-derived CDR1 and CDR2 are MNHNS and SASEGT. Trimming left V 7 bases short and J 1 base short, with 9 bases between. The CDR3 loop spans 13 amino acids. CDR3 sequence reads: CASTQAGTDTQYF. DNA for the CDR3: TGTGCCAGCACCCAAGCCGGCACAGATACGCAGTATTTT.

This clonotype was seen a handful of times. The chain employs TRBV19 and TRBJ2-2, with D unclear. V was shortened by 2 bases and J by 4 bases, with 5 bases between the two germline ends. The CDR3 is 13 residues long. Looked up from germline, CDR1 is LNHDA and CDR2 is SQIVND (reference sequence). The CDR3 DNA is TGTGCCAGTAGTATATCTGGCACCGGGGAGCTGTTTTTT. It yields the protein CASSISGTGELFF.

In its sample, this clonotype was seen many times. V and J are TRBV25-1 and TRBJ1-5, with D possibly being TRBD1 (6 bases). There are 13 residues in the CDR3. The V gene's germline CDR1 is MGHDK and CDR2 SYGVNS. V lost 8 bases and J 7 bases, leaving 15 bases between the germline ends. In nucleotides, the CDR3 is TGTGCCAGCTCCTATGGGGGGCGGCAGCCCCAGCATTTT. Amino acids: CASSYGGRQPQHF. The entire variable domain, with the rest obtained from reference TRBV25-1 and TRBJ1-5, is as follows: EADIYQTPRYLVIGTGKKITLECSQTMGHDKMYWYQQDPGMELHLIHYSYGVNSTEKGDLSSESTVSRIRTEHFPLTLESARPSHTSQYLCASSYGGRQPQHFGDGTRLSIL.

This clonotype was recorded many times. The chain uses TRBV28 and TRBJ1-3; D gene ambiguous. CDR3 length equals 14 residues. CDR1 MDHEN and CDR2 SYDVKM come from the germline V gene. The germline V and J ends were trimmed by 3 bases and 2 bases, with 8 bases remaining between them. CDR3 sequence: CASSLRDTGNTIYF. CDR3 nucleotides: TGTGCCAGCAGTTTGAGGGATACTGGAAACACCATATATTTT.

This clonotype was observed at least ten times. CDR3 sequence reads: CASSLGQGSEETQYF. DNA of the CDR3: TGTGCCAGCAGTTTAGGGCAGGGGTCGGAGGAGACCCAGTACTTC. The chain recombines TRBV28 with TRBJ2-5; weak D call: TRBD1 (6 bases). Germline CDR1 reads MDHEN; CDR2 reads SYDVKM. Trimming shortened V by 2 bases and J by 5 bases, and 15 bases separated the two germline ends. This CDR3 comprises 15 residues.

The table lists this clonotype with many counts. The chain uses TRBV6-1 and TRBJ2-5, with D perhaps TRBD1 (7 bases). Per germline, CDR1 MNHNS and CDR2 SASEGT. The CDR3 consists of 15 residues. The V end lost 8 bases, the J end lost 5 bases, and 21 bases lay between the germline ends. CDR3 region: CASDTRRGVWETQYF. The CDR3, as DNA: TGTGCCAGCGACACCCGCAGGGGGGTTTGGGAGACCCAGTACTTC.

This clonotype was found many times. The V and J genes are TRBV28 and TRBJ1-5; a weak D match, TRBD1 (5 bases). CDR1 is MDHEN, CDR2 SYDVKM, per germline. The V and J ends lost 4 bases and 7 bases respectively, with 23 bases between them. This CDR3 spans 17 amino acids. CDR3 nucleotide sequence: TGTGCCAGCAGTTCATCTGATTGGGGGGTAACTTACCAGCCCCAGCATTTT. Its protein product is CASSSSDWGVTYQPQHF. Together with reference TRBV28 and TRBJ1-5, the CDR3 gives the full variable domain: DVKVTQSSRYLVKRTGEKVFLECVQDMDHENMFWYRQDPGLGLRLIYFSYDVKMKEKGDIPEGYSVSREKKERFSLILESASTNQTSMYLCASSSSDWGVTYQPQHFGDGTRLSIL.

This clonotype has just a few counts. The chain couples TRBV5-6 to TRBJ2-3; D uncertain. The V end lost 7 bases, the J end lost 2 bases, and 11 bases lay between the germline ends. Germline V lookup: CDR1 SGHDT, CDR2 YYEEEE. This CDR3 comprises 13 residues. CDR3 protein: CASVGRTTDTQYF. The CDR3 DNA is TGTGCCAGCGTCGGCAGGACCACAGATACGCAGTATTTT.

This chain uses TRBV11-2 with TRBJ2-7, with 10 bases that match TRBD2. There are 15 residues in the CDR3. J was trimmed by 3 bases and V by 5 bases; bases with no gene match: 7. Germline CDR1 SGHAT, CDR2 FQNNGV. The CDR3 nucleotides read TGTGCCAGCAGCCCGACTAGCGGGCCATACTACGAGCAGTACTTC. Protein sequence: CASSPTSGPYYEQYF.

J is TRBJ2-1 and V is TRBV4-1; 11 nucleotides match TRBD2. The CDR3 consists of 17 residues. With V trimmed by 1 base and J by 10 bases, 12 bases remained unmatched. Germline lookup yields CDR1 MGHRA and CDR2 YSYEKL. The CDR3 region has the DNA TGCGCCAGCAGCCAAGGGACTAGCGGGCCGGTAGGAGGGGAGCAGTTCTTC. This sequence encodes CASSQGTSGPVGGEQFF.

This clonotype has more than one count but fewer than ten. The chain uses TRBV9 and TRBJ1-2, with 10 bases fitting TRBD1. The CDR3 loop spans 13 amino acids. Unmatched junction bases numbered 3, after V lost 3 bases and J lost 7 bases. Per the germline V gene, CDR1 is SGDLS and CDR2 is YYNGEE. CDR3 bases: TGTGCCAGCAGCGCGACAGGGGGCTTTGGCTACACCTTC. It translates to CASSATGGFGYTF.

This clonotype was observed many times. The chain couples TRBV7-3 to TRBJ1-6; D is unclear. Germline V CDR1 and CDR2: SGHTA, FQGTGA. Trimming pared 3 bases from V and 7 bases from J, leaving 13 bases between. This CDR3 comprises 15 residues. The CDR3 loop is CASSFSGEANSPLHF. For the CDR3, the DNA is TGTGCCAGCAGCTTCAGTGGCGAGGCAAATTCACCCCTCCACTTT.

This clonotype was observed many times. The rearrangement uses TRBV7-8 and TRBJ2-3; 9 bases line up with TRBD2. V dropped 4 bases and J dropped 6; count of bases not matched to a gene: 11. This CDR3 contains 16 residues. Germline V lookup: CDR1 SGHVS, CDR2 FQNEAQ. CDR3 region: CASSSPGLAGFDTQYF. The CDR3 DNA is TGTGCCAGCAGCTCGCCAGGGCTAGCGGGATTCGATACGCAGTATTTT.

This clonotype was recorded at least ten times. The V gene is TRBV7-8, the J gene TRBJ2-7; D is ambiguous. Germline assignment: CDR1 SGHVS and CDR2 FQNEAQ. Trimming left V 7 bases short and J 2 bases short, with 12 bases between. The CDR3 contains 13 residues. CDR3 nucleotide sequence: TGTGCCAGCATAAATCCAATGGCCTACGAGCAGTACTTC. Its translation is CASINPMAYEQYF.

This clonotype was recorded at least ten times. The chain combines TRBV28 with TRBJ1-1; TRBD1 matches at 8 bases. Germline loops: CDR1 MDHEN, CDR2 SYDVKM. The CDR3 runs to 12 residues. V gave up 2 bases and J gave up 10 bases; unmatched junction bases: 3. The DNA of the CDR3 is TGTGCCAGCAGTTTACAGGGGGCGCGAGCTTTCTTT. Translating gives CASSLQGARAFF. The whole variable domain, filled in from reference TRBV28 and TRBJ1-1, reads DVKVTQSSRYLVKRTGEKVFLECVQDMDHENMFWYRQDPGLGLRLIYFSYDVKMKEKGDIPEGYSVSREKKERFSLILESASTNQTSMYLCASSLQGARAFFGQGTRLTVV.

This clonotype has only one observation. This may arise from a read error, as a much more abundant clone is one base away. The chain joins TRBV29-1 to TRBJ2-7, with D perhaps TRBD1 (6 bases). Germline CDR1 and CDR2: SQVTM and ANQGSEA. V lost 0 bases to trimming and J lost 6 bases, with 15 bases between them. The CDR3 has 14 residues. The CDR3 DNA reads TGCAGCGTTGAAGACGGGCAGGGGAGCTGCGAGCAGTACTTC. Protein product: CSVEDGQGSCEQYF.

The chain combines TRBV28 with TRBJ2-5, with D unclear. Trimming left V 5 bases short and J 2 bases short, with 9 bases between. This CDR3 region has 13 residues. Germline lookup yields CDR1 MDHEN and CDR2 SYDVKM. The CDR3 sequence is CASSQTLQETQYF. The CDR3 DNA reads TGTGCCAGCAGTCAGACACTACAAGAGACCCAGTACTTC.

This clonotype was picked up many times. CDR3: CASSLRGEGAGKAEAFF. The DNA of the CDR3 is TGTGCCAGCAGTTTAAGGGGGGAGGGGGCGGGGAAGGCTGAAGCTTTCTTT. The gene calls are TRBV2 and TRBJ1-1; 7 positions match TRBD1. This CDR3 has 17 residues. The germline V gene has CDR1 SNHLY and CDR2 FYNNEI. J lost 6 bases, V lost 5 bases, and 18 bases had no gene match. Filled out from reference TRBV2 and TRBJ1-1, the complete variable domain reads EPEVTQTPSHQVTQMGQEVILRCVPISNHLYFYWYRQILGQKVEFLVSFYNNEISEKSEIFDDQFSVERPDGSNFTLKIRSTKLEDSAMYFCASSLRGEGAGKAEAFFGQGTRLTVV.

This clonotype was detected ten times or more. CDR3 sequence reads: CASSLMRGLRRKPEAFF. CDR3 sequence (DNA): TGTGCCAGCAGTTTAATGAGGGGATTACGTCGAAAGCCTGAAGCTTTCTTT. This sequence joins TRBV28 and TRBJ1-1, with D maybe TRBD1 (5 bases). The CDR3 is 17 residues long. CDR1 MDHEN and CDR2 SYDVKM come from the germline V gene. The V end lost 2 bases, the J end lost 6 bases, and 22 bases lay between the germline ends.